The T cell receptor beta chain under discussion was sequenced for a study of T cells in Graves' hyperthyroidism and ophthalmopathy. From RNA transcripts, TCR beta CDR3 regions were amplified. In the first-round RT-PCR of the TCR CDR3, the HTBI primer set was used. Via MiXCR, TCRdb re-called the multiplex PCR reads, giving one row per CDR3 protein. The table shows about 290,000 distinct CDR3 sequences, with roughly a fifth occurring only once. Trimming removed 4 bases from V and 4 bases from J, with 13 bases in between. CDR1 MNHNS and CDR2 SASEGT come from the germline V gene. CDR3 size: 14 residues. This clonotype has just a few counts.

The chain is built from TRBV6-1 and TRBJ1-1; D remains ambiguous. The sequenced material came from blood. The TCR was taken from a man over 45 with Graves' ophthalmopathy. DNA for the CDR3: TGTGCCAGCAGTGGGTCAGGCCAACTCACTGAAGCTTTCTTT. Translating gives CASSGSGQLTEAFF.